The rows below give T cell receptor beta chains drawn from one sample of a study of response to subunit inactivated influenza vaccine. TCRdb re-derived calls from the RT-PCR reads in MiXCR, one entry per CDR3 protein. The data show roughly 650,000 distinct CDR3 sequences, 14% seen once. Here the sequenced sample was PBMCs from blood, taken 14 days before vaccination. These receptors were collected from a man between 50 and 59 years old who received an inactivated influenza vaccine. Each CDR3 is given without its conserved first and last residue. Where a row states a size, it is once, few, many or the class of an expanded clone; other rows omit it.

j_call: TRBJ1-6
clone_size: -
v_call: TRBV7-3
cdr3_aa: ASSQKRDSPLH

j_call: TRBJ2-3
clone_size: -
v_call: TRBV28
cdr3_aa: ASSQLAATDTQY

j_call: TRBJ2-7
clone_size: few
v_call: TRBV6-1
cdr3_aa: ASSEALAATRYEQY

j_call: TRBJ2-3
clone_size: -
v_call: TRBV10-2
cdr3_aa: ASSEFSGGSTQY

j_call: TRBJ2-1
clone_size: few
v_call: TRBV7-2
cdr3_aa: ASSLAGGGRANEQF

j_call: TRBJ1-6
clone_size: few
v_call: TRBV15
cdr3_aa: ATKGEGATYNSPLH

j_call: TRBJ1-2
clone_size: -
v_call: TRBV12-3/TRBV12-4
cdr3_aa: ASQRAGNYGYT

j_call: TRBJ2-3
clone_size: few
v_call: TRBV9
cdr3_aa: ASTFSTDTQY

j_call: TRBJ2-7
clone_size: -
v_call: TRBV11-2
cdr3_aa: ASSLTGTGASEQY

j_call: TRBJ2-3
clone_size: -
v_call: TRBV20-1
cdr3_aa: SARGQGNTDTQY

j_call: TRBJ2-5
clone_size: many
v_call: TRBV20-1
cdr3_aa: SARAGRQPYQETQY

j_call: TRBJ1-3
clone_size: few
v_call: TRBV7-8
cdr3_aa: ASSKNRGRSGNTIY

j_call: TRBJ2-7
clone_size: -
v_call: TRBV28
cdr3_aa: ASRHAVGVEGSYEQY

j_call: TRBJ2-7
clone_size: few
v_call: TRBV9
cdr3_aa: ASSAVMGGEQY